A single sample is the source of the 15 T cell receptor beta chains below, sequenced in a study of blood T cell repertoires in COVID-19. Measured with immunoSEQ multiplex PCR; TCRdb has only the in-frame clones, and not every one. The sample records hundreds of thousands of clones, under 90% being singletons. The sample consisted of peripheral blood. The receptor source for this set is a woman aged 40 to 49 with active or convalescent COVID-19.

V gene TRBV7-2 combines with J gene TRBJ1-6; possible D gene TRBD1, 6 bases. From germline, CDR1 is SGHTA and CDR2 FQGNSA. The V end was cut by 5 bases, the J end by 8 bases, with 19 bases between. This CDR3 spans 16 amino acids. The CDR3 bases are TGTGCCAGCAGCATAACCGGGACAAGTCGGGATTCACCCCTCCACTTT. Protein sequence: CASSITGTSRDSPLHF.

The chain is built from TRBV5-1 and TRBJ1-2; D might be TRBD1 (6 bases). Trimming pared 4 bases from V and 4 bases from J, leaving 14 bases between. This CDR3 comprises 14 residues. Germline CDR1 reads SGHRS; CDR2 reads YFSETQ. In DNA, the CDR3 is TGCGCCAGCAGCCCCACCGACAGGCTCTATGGCTACACCTTC. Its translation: CASSPTDRLYGYTF. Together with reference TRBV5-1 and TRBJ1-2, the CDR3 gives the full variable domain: KAGVTQTPRYLIKTRGQQVTLSCSPISGHRSVSWYQQTPGQGLQFLFEYFSETQRNKGNFPGRFSGRQFSNSRSEMNVSTLELGDSALYLCASSPTDRLYGYTFGSGTRLTVV.

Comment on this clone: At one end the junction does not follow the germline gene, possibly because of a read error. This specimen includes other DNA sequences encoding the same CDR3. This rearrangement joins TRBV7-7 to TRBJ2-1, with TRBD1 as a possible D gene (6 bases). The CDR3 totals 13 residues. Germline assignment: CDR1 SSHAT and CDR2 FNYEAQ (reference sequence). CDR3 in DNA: TGTGCTAGCAGCCTTGGACAGAACAATGAGCAGTTCTTC. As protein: CASSLGQNNEQFF.

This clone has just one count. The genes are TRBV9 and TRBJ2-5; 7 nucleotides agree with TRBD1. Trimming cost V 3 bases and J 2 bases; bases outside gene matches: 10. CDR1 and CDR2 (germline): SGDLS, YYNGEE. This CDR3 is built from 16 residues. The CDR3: CASSAEGRDRQETQYF. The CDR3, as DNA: TGTGCCAGCAGCGCAGAAGGCAGGGACAGACAAGAGACCCAGTACTTC.

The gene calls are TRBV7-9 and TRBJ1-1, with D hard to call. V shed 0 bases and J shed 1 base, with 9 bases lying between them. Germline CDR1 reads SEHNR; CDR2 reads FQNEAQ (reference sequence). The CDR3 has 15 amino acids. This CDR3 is CASSLASSWNTEAFF. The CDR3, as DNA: TGTGCCAGCAGCTTAGCGTCCAGTTGGAACACTGAAGCTTTCTTT.

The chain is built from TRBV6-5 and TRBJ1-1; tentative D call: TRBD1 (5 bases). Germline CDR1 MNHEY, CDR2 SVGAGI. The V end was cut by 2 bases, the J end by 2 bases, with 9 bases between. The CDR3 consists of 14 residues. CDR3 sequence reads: CASSYGWGNTEAFF. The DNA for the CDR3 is TGTGCCAGCAGTTACGGCTGGGGCAACACTGAAGCTTTCTTT.

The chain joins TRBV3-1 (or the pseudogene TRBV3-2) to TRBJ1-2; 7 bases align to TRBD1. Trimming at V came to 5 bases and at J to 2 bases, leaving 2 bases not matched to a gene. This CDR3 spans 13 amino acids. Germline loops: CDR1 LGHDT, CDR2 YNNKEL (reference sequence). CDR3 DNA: TGTGCCAGCAGCTCGGGACAGAACTATGGCTACACCTTC. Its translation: CASSSGQNYGYTF.

In DNA form, the CDR3 reads TGTGCCACCAGTGAACGGGACAGGGACCACTATAGCAATCAGCCCCAGCATTTT. Translating gives CATSERDRDHYSNQPQHF. The chain uses TRBV24-1 and TRBJ1-5; 9 nucleotides line up with TRBD1. J was trimmed by 0 bases and V by 4 bases; bases with no gene match: 9. The CDR3 runs to 18 residues. Germline V CDR1 and CDR2: KGHDR, SFDVKD.

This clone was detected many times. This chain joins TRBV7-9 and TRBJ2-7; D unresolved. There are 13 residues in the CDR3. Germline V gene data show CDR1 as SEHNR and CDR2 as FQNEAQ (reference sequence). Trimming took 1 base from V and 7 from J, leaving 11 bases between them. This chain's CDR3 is CASSLVQNNEQYF. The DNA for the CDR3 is TGTGCCAGCAGCTTAGTACAGAATAATGAGCAGTACTTC.

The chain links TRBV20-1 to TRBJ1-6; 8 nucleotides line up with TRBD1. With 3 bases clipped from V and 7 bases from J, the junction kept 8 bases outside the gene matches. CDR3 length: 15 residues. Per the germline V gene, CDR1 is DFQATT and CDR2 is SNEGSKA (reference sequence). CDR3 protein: CSASTRTGINSPLHF. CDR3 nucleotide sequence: TGCAGTGCTAGTACCAGGACAGGGATCAATTCACCCCTCCACTTT.

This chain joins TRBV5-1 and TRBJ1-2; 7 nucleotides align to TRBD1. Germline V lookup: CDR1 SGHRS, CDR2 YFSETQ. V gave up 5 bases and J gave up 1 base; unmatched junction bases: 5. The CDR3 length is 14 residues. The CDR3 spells CASRPGTVNYGYTF. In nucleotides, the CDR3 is TGCGCCAGCAGGCCTGGGACAGTTAACTATGGCTACACCTTC.

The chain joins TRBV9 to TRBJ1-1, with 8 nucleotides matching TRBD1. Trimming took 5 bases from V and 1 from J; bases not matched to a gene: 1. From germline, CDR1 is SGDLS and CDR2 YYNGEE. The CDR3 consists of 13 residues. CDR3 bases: TGTGCCAGCAGGGGGACAGGGAACACTGAAGCTTTCTTT. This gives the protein CASRGTGNTEAFF. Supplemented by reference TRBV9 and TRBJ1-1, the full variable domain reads DSGVTQTPKHLITATGQRVTLRCSPRSGDLSVYWYQQSLDQGLQFLIQYYNGEERAKGNILERFSAQQFPDLHSELNLSSLELGDSALYFCASRGTGNTEAFFGQGTRLTVV.

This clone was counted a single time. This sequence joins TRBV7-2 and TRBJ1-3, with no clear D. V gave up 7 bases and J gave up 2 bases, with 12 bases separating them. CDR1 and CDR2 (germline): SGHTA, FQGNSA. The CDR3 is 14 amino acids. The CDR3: CASTPVYTGNTIYF. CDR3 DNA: TGTGCCAGCACCCCCGTCTATACTGGAAACACCATATATTTT.

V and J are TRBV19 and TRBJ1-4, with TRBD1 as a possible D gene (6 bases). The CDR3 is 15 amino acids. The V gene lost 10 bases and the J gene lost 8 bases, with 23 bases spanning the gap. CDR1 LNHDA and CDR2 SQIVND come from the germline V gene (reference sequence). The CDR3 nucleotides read TGTGCCACCGGTCCGGGTGACAGGCCGAGGGAAAAACTGTTTTTT. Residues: CATGPGDRPREKLFF. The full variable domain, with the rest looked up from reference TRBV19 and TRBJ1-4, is DGGITQSPKYLFRKEGQNVTLSCEQNLNHDAMYWYRQDPGQGLRLIYYSQIVNDFQKGDIAEGYSVSREKKESFPLTVTSAQKNPTAFYLCATGPGDRPREKLFFGSGTQLSVL.

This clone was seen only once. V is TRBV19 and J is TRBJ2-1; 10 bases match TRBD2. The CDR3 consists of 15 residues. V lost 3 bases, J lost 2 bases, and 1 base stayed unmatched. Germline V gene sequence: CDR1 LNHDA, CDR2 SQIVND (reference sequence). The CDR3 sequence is CASSITSGAYNEQFF. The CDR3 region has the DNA TGTGCCAGTAGTATTACTAGCGGGGCCTACAATGAGCAGTTCTTC.